This is a list of T cell receptor beta chains from one sample in a study of human T cells and chemical hapten exposure. TCRdb analysed the RACE reads with MiXCR anew, one entry per CDR3 protein. This sample carries about 400,000 distinct CDR3 sequences, roughly 6.3% of them seen once, and the ten largest clones take around 6%. The sequenced sample was whole blood, obtained in connection with sensitization to the hapten diphenylcyclopropenone (DPC). These receptors originate from a woman between 18 and 29 years old with alopecia areata. Some clones in this sample may be carry-over from other donors' samples. The CDR3 runs from the conserved cysteine through the conserved F or W. The order of the fields is V gene, D gene, J gene, clone size, CDR3 length, CDR3 protein, CDR3 DNA. A D gene is named only where the DNA matches it firmly. Clone size is shown for a subset of rows, as once, few, many or a class of expanded clone.

v_gene: TRBV14
d_gene: -
j_gene: TRBJ2-2
abundance: few
len: 16
CDR3aa: CASSQVGGANTGELFF
CDR3nt: TGTGCCAGCAGCCAAGTTGGAGGGGCGAACACCGGGGAGCTGTTTTTT

v_gene: TRBV5-1
d_gene: TRBD1
j_gene: TRBJ1-4
abundance: many
len: 15
CDR3aa: CASSYGQGTKEKLFF
CDR3nt: TGCGCCAGCAGCTACGGACAGGGGACGAAAGAAAAACTGTTTTTT

v_gene: TRBV14
d_gene: -
j_gene: TRBJ1-2
abundance: few
len: 12
CDR3aa: CASSHSSYGYTF
CDR3nt: TGTGCCAGCAGCCATAGCAGCTATGGCTACACCTTC

v_gene: TRBV7-9
d_gene: -
j_gene: TRBJ1-4
abundance: -
len: 14
CDR3aa: CASSHPTEGEKLFF
CDR3nt: TGTGCCAGCAGCCACCCTACTGAGGGCGAAAAACTGTTTTTT

v_gene: TRBV27
d_gene: -
j_gene: TRBJ1-1
abundance: many
len: 14
CDR3aa: CASSFPGGNTEAFF
CDR3nt: TGTGCCAGCAGTTTTCCCGGGGGAAACACTGAAGCTTTCTTT

v_gene: TRBV7-8
d_gene: -
j_gene: TRBJ2-1
abundance: -
len: 13
CDR3aa: CASSLEGGNEQFF
CDR3nt: TGTGCCAGCAGCTTAGAGGGGGGCAATGAGCAGTTCTTC

v_gene: TRBV10-3
d_gene: -
j_gene: TRBJ1-1
abundance: few
len: 15
CDR3aa: CAISESLGARTEAFF
CDR3nt: TGTGCCATCAGTGAGTCTTTGGGGGCACGGACTGAAGCTTTCTTT

v_gene: TRBV7-6
d_gene: TRBD2
j_gene: TRBJ2-3
abundance: -
len: 18
CDR3aa: CASSLGLTSGVSTDTQYF
CDR3nt: TGTGCCAGCAGCTTAGGCCTCACTAGCGGGGTTAGCACAGATACGCAGTATTTT

v_gene: TRBV20-1
d_gene: -
j_gene: TRBJ2-5
abundance: -
len: 10
CDR3aa: CSALEETQYF
CDR3nt: TGCAGTGCCCTGGAAGAGACCCAGTACTTC

v_gene: TRBV12-3/TRBV12-4
d_gene: -
j_gene: TRBJ1-1
abundance: few
len: 15
CDR3aa: CASSLGVLAGTEAFF
CDR3nt: TGTGCCAGCAGTTTAGGGGTCTTAGCTGGGACTGAAGCTTTCTTT

v_gene: TRBV6-1
d_gene: -
j_gene: TRBJ1-4
abundance: few
len: 13
CDR3aa: CASSVERILGVFF
CDR3nt: TGTGCCAGCAGTGTAGAACGTATCCTGGGCGTATTTTTT

v_gene: TRBV2
d_gene: TRBD1
j_gene: TRBJ2-7
abundance: -
len: 12
CDR3aa: CASNRGNHEQYF
CDR3nt: TGTGCCAGCAACAGGGGAAACCACGAGCAGTACTTC

v_gene: TRBV7-9
d_gene: -
j_gene: TRBJ1-4
abundance: many
len: 16
CDR3aa: CASSAGDRATNEKLFF
CDR3nt: TGTGCCAGCAGCGCGGGAGACCGAGCAACTAATGAAAAACTGTTTTTT

v_gene: TRBV11-1
d_gene: TRBD1
j_gene: TRBJ1-2
abundance: -
len: 15
CDR3aa: CASSWGRDRAGGYTF
CDR3nt: TGTGCCAGCAGCTGGGGACGGGACAGGGCCGGTGGCTACACCTTC

v_gene: TRBV4-2
d_gene: -
j_gene: TRBJ2-7
abundance: many
len: 16
CDR3aa: CASSQDVAGTIYEQYF
CDR3nt: TGTGCCAGCAGCCAAGACGTGGCGGGGACCATATACGAGCAGTACTTC

v_gene: TRBV5-1
d_gene: -
j_gene: TRBJ1-1
abundance: many
len: 15
CDR3aa: CASSRRTDTNTEAFF
CDR3nt: TGCGCCAGCAGCCGCCGGACGGATACGAACACTGAAGCTTTCTTT

v_gene: TRBV3-1
d_gene: -
j_gene: TRBJ2-1
abundance: many
len: 14
CDR3aa: CASSRKGLENEQFF
CDR3nt: TGTGCCAGCAGCCGAAAAGGACTGGAAAATGAGCAGTTCTTC

v_gene: TRBV24-1
d_gene: -
j_gene: TRBJ2-7
abundance: few
len: 13
CDR3aa: CATSDAGANEQYF
CDR3nt: TGTGCCACCAGTGATGCAGGGGCAAACGAGCAGTACTTC

v_gene: TRBV2
d_gene: -
j_gene: TRBJ1-6
abundance: few
len: 13
CDR3aa: CASSRTVNSPLHF
CDR3nt: TGTGCCAGCAGTAGGACAGTTAATTCACCCCTCCACTTT

v_gene: TRBV4-2
d_gene: -
j_gene: TRBJ1-5
abundance: many
len: 12
CDR3aa: CASSPEVGPQHF
CDR3nt: TGTGCCAGCAGCCCCGAGGTGGGGCCCCAGCATTTT

v_gene: TRBV12-3/TRBV12-4
d_gene: -
j_gene: TRBJ1-1
abundance: few
len: 15
CDR3aa: CASSLVGGRETEAFF
CDR3nt: TGTGCCAGCAGTTTAGTAGGAGGGAGGGAAACTGAAGCTTTCTTT

v_gene: TRBV29-1
d_gene: -
j_gene: TRBJ2-7
abundance: -
len: 13
CDR3aa: CSVTRGTSYEQYF
CDR3nt: TGCAGCGTTACTCGCGGGACCTCCTACGAGCAGTACTTC

v_gene: TRBV7-9
d_gene: TRBD2
j_gene: TRBJ2-6
abundance: few
len: 16
CDR3aa: CASSPLAGAGANVLTF
CDR3nt: TGTGCCAGCAGCCCCTTAGCGGGGGCTGGGGCCAACGTCCTGACTTTC

v_gene: TRBV19
d_gene: TRBD2
j_gene: TRBJ2-2
abundance: few
len: 14
CDR3aa: CATIAGDSTGELFF
CDR3nt: TGTGCCACCATAGCGGGGGACTCCACCGGGGAGCTGTTTTTT

v_gene: TRBV7-8
d_gene: -
j_gene: TRBJ1-3
abundance: -
len: 16
CDR3aa: CASSLGGGLSPGTIYF
CDR3nt: TGTGCCAGCAGCTTAGGAGGAGGCCTCTCTCCGGGCACCATATATTTT

v_gene: TRBV20-1
d_gene: -
j_gene: TRBJ2-5
abundance: -
len: 15
CDR3aa: CSAPPGPQSPETQYF
CDR3nt: TGCAGTGCACCGCCGGGCCCACAATCCCCAGAGACCCAGTACTTC

v_gene: TRBV12-3/TRBV12-4
d_gene: TRBD1
j_gene: TRBJ1-1
abundance: -
len: 11
CDR3aa: CASTEDRGLFF
CDR3nt: TGTGCCAGCACCGAGGACAGGGGGCTGTTCTTT

v_gene: TRBV4-3
d_gene: TRBD1
j_gene: TRBJ1-2
abundance: many
len: 13
CDR3aa: CASSQEQGAVRFF
CDR3nt: TGCGCCAGCAGCCAGGAGCAGGGGGCTGTCAGATTTTTC

v_gene: TRBV20-1
d_gene: TRBD1
j_gene: TRBJ2-3
abundance: -
len: 16
CDR3aa: CSASTGTVLSTDTQYF
CDR3nt: TGCAGTGCCTCCACAGGGACAGTCCTTAGCACAGATACGCAGTATTTT